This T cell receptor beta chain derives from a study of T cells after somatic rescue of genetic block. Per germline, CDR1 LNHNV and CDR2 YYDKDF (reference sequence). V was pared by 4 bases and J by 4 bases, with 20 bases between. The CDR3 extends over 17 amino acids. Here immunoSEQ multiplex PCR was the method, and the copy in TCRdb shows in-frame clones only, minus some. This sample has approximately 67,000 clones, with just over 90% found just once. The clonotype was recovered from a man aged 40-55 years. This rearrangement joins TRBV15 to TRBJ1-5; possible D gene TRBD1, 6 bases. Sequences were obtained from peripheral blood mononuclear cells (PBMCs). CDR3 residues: CATSTEYDRNPNQPQHF. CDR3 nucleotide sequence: TGTGCCACCAGCACAGAATACGACAGGAATCCTAATCAGCCCCAGCATTTT.